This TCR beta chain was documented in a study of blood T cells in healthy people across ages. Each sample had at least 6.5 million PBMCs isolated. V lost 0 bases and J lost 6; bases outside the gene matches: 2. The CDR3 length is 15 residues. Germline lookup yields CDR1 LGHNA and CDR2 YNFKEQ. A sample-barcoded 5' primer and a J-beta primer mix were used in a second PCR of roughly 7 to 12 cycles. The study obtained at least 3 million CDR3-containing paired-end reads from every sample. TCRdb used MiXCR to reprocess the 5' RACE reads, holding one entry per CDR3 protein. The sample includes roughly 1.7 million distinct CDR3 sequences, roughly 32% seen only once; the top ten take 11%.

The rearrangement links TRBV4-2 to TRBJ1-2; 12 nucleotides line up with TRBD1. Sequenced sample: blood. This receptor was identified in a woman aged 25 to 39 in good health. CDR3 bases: TGTGCCAGCAGCCAAGAAAGGGACAGGGGGCATGGCTACACCTTC. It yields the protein CASSQERDRGHGYTF.